This passage covers 16 T cell receptor beta chains from one sample sequenced in a study of blood T cell repertoires in COVID-19. Method: immunoSEQ multiplex PCR; TCRdb's copy keeps in-frame clones and lacks some. The table lists a few hundred thousand clones, approximately 89% of them singletons. Sequencing was carried out using PBMCs or T cells enriched from blood (not recorded which). Source of these receptors: a woman aged 40 to 55 who had recovered from COVID-19.

The chain carries TRBV3-1 (or the pseudogene TRBV3-2) and TRBJ2-3; D perhaps matches TRBD2 (5 bases). The CDR3 is made up of 12 amino acids. The germline CDR1 and CDR2 sequences are LGHDT and YNNKEL (reference sequence). The germline V and J ends were trimmed by 2 bases and 6 bases, with 6 bases remaining between them. CDR3 region: CASSQIADTQYF. Here the CDR3 DNA reads TGTGCCAGCAGCCAAATAGCGGATACGCAGTATTTT.

The V call is TRBV7-6, the J call TRBJ2-3, with a tentative D call TRBD2 (5 bases). Germline CDR1 and CDR2: SGHVS and FNYEAQ. V dropped 4 bases and J dropped 10 bases, with 18 bases sitting between them. CDR3 length: 14 amino acids. CDR3 loop: CASSSPSRRGAQYF. The CDR3 region has the DNA TGTGCCAGCAGCTCTCCTAGCAGACGGGGTGCGCAGTATTTT.

CDR3 nucleotides: TGTGCCACCAGCAGAGTGGCAGGAAGCTCCTACGAGCAGTACTTC. Its protein product is CATSRVAGSSYEQYF. V and J are TRBV15 and TRBJ2-7; D is undetermined. This CDR3 has 15 residues. Germline-derived CDR1 and CDR2 are LNHNV and YYDKDF (reference sequence). V was shortened by 1 base and J by 0 bases, with 10 bases between the two germline ends.

This chain links TRBV7-2 with TRBJ2-5, with D hard to call. This CDR3 contains 14 residues. V lost 3 bases and J 0 bases, leaving 8 bases between the germline ends. Per germline, CDR1 SGHTA and CDR2 FQGNSA. CDR3 amino acids: CASSFRSYQETQYF. The CDR3, as DNA: TGTGCCAGCAGCTTCCGGAGCTACCAAGAGACCCAGTACTTC. Full variable domain (outside the CDR3, taken from reference TRBV7-2 and TRBJ2-5): GAGVSQSPSNKVTEKGKDVELRCDPISGHTALYWYRQSLGQGLEFLIYFQGNSAPDKSGLPSDRFSAERTGGSVSTLTIQRTQQEDSAVYLCASSFRSYQETQYFGPGTRLLVL.

The chain is built from TRBV27 and TRBJ2-3; 8 positions agree with TRBD2. The V gene's germline CDR1 is MNHEY and CDR2 SMNVEV (reference sequence). Trimming at V came to 0 bases and at J to 3 bases, leaving 5 bases not matched to a gene. CDR3 length: 16 amino acids. The CDR3: CASSLSWRGATDTQYF. CDR3 DNA: TGTGCCAGCAGTTTATCGTGGCGGGGGGCTACAGATACGCAGTATTTT.

The CDR3 DNA reads TGTGCCAGCAGCGGGACTAGACAAGAGACCCAGTACTTC. Encoded protein: CASSGTRQETQYF. The V gene is TRBV6-5, the J gene TRBJ2-5; 8 nucleotides agree with TRBD2. This CDR3 comprises 13 residues. Germline-derived CDR1 and CDR2 are MNHEY and SVGAGI. J gave up 2 bases and V 6 bases, and 2 bases lay outside the gene matches.

The rearrangement links TRBV7-6 to TRBJ1-1, with a tentative D call TRBD1 (6 bases). The CDR3 totals 14 residues. Trimming shortened V by 3 bases and J by 3 bases, and 11 bases separated the two germline ends. Germline V gene lookup returns CDR1 SGHVS and CDR2 FNYEAQ. Here the CDR3 reads CASSLIQGDTEAFF. The CDR3 DNA is TGTGCCAGCAGCTTGATACAGGGAGACACTGAAGCTTTCTTT. The complete variable domain, with remaining parts taken from reference TRBV7-6 and TRBJ1-1, reads GAGVSQSPRYKVTKRGQDVALRCDPISGHVSLYWYRQALGQGPEFLTYFNYEAQQDKSGLPNDRFSAERPEGSISTLTIQRTEQRDSAMYRCASSLIQGDTEAFFGQGTRLTVV.

V is TRBV28 and J is TRBJ1-1, with TRBD1 identical over 9 bases. This CDR3 is built from 18 residues. Germline V gene lookup returns CDR1 MDHEN and CDR2 SYDVKM. V trimming: 4 bases; J trimming: 0 bases; junction bases outside the gene matches: 12. CDR3: CASSYSPGTGIMNTEAFF. CDR3 sequence (DNA): TGTGCCAGCAGTTACAGTCCCGGGACAGGGATCATGAACACTGAAGCTTTCTTT.

The gene calls are TRBV7-2 and TRBJ2-7; D perhaps matches TRBD1 (5 bases). This CDR3 comprises 13 residues. Trimming shortened V by 1 base and J by 5 bases, and 9 bases separated the two germline ends. Looked up from germline, CDR1 is SGHTA and CDR2 is FQGNSA. For the CDR3, the DNA is TGTGCCAGCAGCTTAGGACAGTCTAACGAGCAGTACTTC. Translating it yields CASSLGQSNEQYF.

The genes are TRBV7-9 and TRBJ1-3, with 7 bases identical to TRBD1. CDR3 size: 16 residues. Unmatched junction bases numbered 8, after V lost 3 bases and J lost 3 bases. Germline CDR1 reads SEHNR; CDR2 reads FQNEAQ (reference sequence). In nucleotides, the CDR3 is TGTGCCAGCAGCTTGGTCGACAGGGTTTTTGGAAACACCATATATTTT. It translates to CASSLVDRVFGNTIYF.

The V and J genes are TRBV19 and TRBJ2-5; 7 bases fit TRBD1. This CDR3 is 14 amino acids long. V was pared by 6 bases and J by 5 bases, with 9 bases of the junction left unmatched. Germline V gene sequence: CDR1 LNHDA, CDR2 SQIVND (reference sequence). CDR3 in amino acids: CASSQQGFVETQYF. The CDR3 bases are TGTGCCAGTAGCCAACAGGGGTTCGTGGAGACCCAGTACTTC.

The chain has TRBV5-1 and TRBJ1-4; 8 bases line up with TRBD1. The germline CDR1 and CDR2 sequences are SGHRS and YFSETQ. The CDR3 covers 14 residues. V dropped 4 bases and J dropped 6; count of bases not matched to a gene: 5. CDR3 sequence reads: CASSPGGGYEKLFF. The CDR3 bases are TGCGCCAGCAGCCCAGGGGGCGGGTATGAAAAACTGTTTTTT.

The gene calls are TRBV4-3 and TRBJ1-2; no clear D gene. This CDR3 spans 13 amino acids. Between the trimmed V and J ends, which lost 3 bases and 6 bases, there was a span of 11 bases. Per germline, CDR1 LGHNA and CDR2 YSLEER. This CDR3 is CASSQGVGNGYTF. DNA of the CDR3: TGCGCCAGCAGCCAGGGAGTGGGAAATGGCTACACCTTC.

On this clone itself: Different DNA sequences within this sample yield the same CDR3. V gene TRBV18 combines with J gene TRBJ1-5; possible D gene TRBD1, 6 bases. Germline-derived CDR1 and CDR2 are KGHSH and LQKENI. Trimming took off 3 bases at V and 1 base at J, with 7 bases between the two ends. This CDR3 is 14 amino acids long. The CDR3 spells CASSPDRSNQPQHF. As DNA, the CDR3 is TGTGCCAGCTCACCGGACAGAAGCAATCAGCCCCAGCATTTT.

V usage is TRBV28 and J usage is TRBJ1-4; the D is unclear. Germline V CDR1 and CDR2: MDHEN, SYDVKM. Trimming removed 6 bases at V and 5 bases at J, with 16 bases between. This CDR3 spans 15 amino acids. The CDR3 nucleotides are TGTGCCAGCAGCGTAAGCTGGCAGACAAATGAAAAACTGTTTTTT. Protein: CASSVSWQTNEKLFF.

V usage is TRBV7-2 and J usage is TRBJ2-1; 10 positions match TRBD2. This CDR3 has 16 residues. Trimming at V came to 6 bases and at J to 6 bases, leaving 11 bases not matched to a gene. The germline gives CDR1 SGHTA, CDR2 FQGNSA. The CDR3 is CASSQRLPSGGNEQFF. CDR3 nucleotide sequence: TGTGCCAGCAGTCAAAGGCTCCCTAGCGGGGGCAATGAGCAGTTCTTC.